A selection of T cell receptor beta chains follows, all from one sample in a study of blood T cell repertoires in COVID-19. Sequencing was performed with immunoSEQ multiplex PCR; in TCRdb, only in-frame clones are kept and a portion is missing. Of 90,000 or so clones detected, about 90% appear once; the ten largest clones hold roughly 17%. Sample: peripheral blood. The receptors here all came from a human donor in a cohort sampled during active COVID-19. CDR3s include the opening cysteine and the closing phenylalanine or tryptophan. Fields, in order: D gene, clone size, CDR3 length, J gene, V gene, CDR3 protein, CDR3 DNA. A D gene is named only where the DNA matches it firmly. Part of the rows lack a size; the others show once, few, many or a class for expanded clones.

>NA|NA|14|TRBJ2-4|TRBV5-1
CASSFVGSPNIQYF
TGCGCCAGCAGCTTCGTCGGGTCCCCAAACATTCAGTACTTC
>TRBD1|NA|22|TRBJ1-4|TRBV18
CASPNLTGGGRIGLGTNEKLFF
TGTGCCAGCCCAAACCTGACAGGGGGCGGACGTATCGGATTAGGAACTAATGAAAAACTGTTTTTT
>NA|NA|14|TRBJ1-5|TRBV5-1
CASSPSGGNQPQHF
TGCGCCAGCAGCCCCTCGGGGGGAAATCAGCCCCAGCATTTT
>NA|NA|12|TRBJ1-2|TRBV20-1
CSDSGGDYGYTF
TGCAGTGATAGTGGGGGCGACTATGGCTACACCTTC
>TRBD1|NA|18|TRBJ1-3|TRBV5-1
CASSLELVRGRAGNTIYF
TGCGCCAGCAGCTTGGAATTGGTAAGGGGGCGCGCAGGAAACACCATATATTTT
>NA|NA|12|TRBJ2-3|TRBV5-6
CASSSIADTQYF
TGTGCCAGCAGCTCTATCGCAGATACGCAGTATTTT
>NA|NA|14|TRBJ2-7|TRBV27
CASLSTHRAHEQYF
TGTGCCAGCCTTTCCACTCATCGAGCCCACGAGCAGTACTTC
>NA|NA|13|TRBJ2-7|TRBV7-3
CASSLDGGYEQYF
TGTGCCAGCAGCTTGGACGGGGGCTACGAGCAGTACTTC
>TRBD1|NA|18|TRBJ1-5|TRBV30
CAWSVTWGTVGSNQPQHF
TGTGCCTGGAGTGTAACGTGGGGGACAGTCGGGAGCAATCAGCCCCAGCATTTT
>NA|NA|15|TRBJ2-4|TRBV2
CASSGGNKAKNIQYF
TGTGCCAGCAGTGGCGGGAACAAAGCCAAAAACATTCAGTACTTC
>TRBD1|NA|15|TRBJ2-3|TRBV5-1
CASSKGQSRTDTQYF
TGCGCCAGCAGCAAGGGACAGTCCCGCACAGATACGCAGTATTTT
>NA|NA|13|TRBJ1-1|TRBV12-3/TRBV12-4
CATSPGGGTEAFF
TGTGCCACCTCCCCGGGAGGAGGGACTGAAGCTTTCTTT
>TRBD1|NA|15|TRBJ1-2|TRBV27
CASSLSLDRTYGYTF
TGTGCCAGCAGTTTATCGTTGGACAGGACCTATGGCTACACCTTC
>NA|NA|13|TRBJ1-2|TRBV7-2
CASSTNRAGGYTF
TGTGCCAGCAGCACTAACAGGGCAGGGGGCTACACCTTC
>TRBD1|NA|17|TRBJ1-2|TRBV7-9
CASSLGGGRAHNYGYTF
TGTGCCAGCAGCTTAGGAGGGGGCCGAGCCCATAACTATGGCTACACCTTC
>TRBD1|NA|14|TRBJ2-2|TRBV11-2
CASRGQPNTGELFF
TGTGCCAGCAGGGGACAGCCGAACACCGGGGAGCTGTTTTTT
>NA|once|15|TRBJ1-1|TRBV10-3
CAISALDTGNTEAFF
TGTGCCATCAGTGCGCTCGACACAGGGAACACTGAAGCTTTCTTT
>TRBD1|NA|15|TRBJ1-4|TRBV5-1
CASSLEGQGNEKLFF
TGCGCCAGCAGCTTGGAGGGACAGGGTAACGAAAAACTGTTTTTT
>TRBD1|NA|17|TRBJ1-3|TRBV4-2
CASSQDFPGGTGNTIYF
TGTGCCAGCAGCCAGGATTTCCCAGGGGGCACGGGAAACACCATATATTTT
>TRBD1|once|12|TRBJ1-5|TRBV6-6
CARGQGNQPQHF
TGTGCCAGGGGACAGGGTAATCAGCCCCAGCATTTT
>NA|few|13|TRBJ2-7|TRBV18
CASSPRGPYEQYF
TGTGCCAGCTCACCCAGGGGCCCCTACGAGCAGTACTTC
>NA|NA|13|TRBJ1-2|TRBV30
CAWRNPPSEGYTF
TGTGCCTGGAGAAACCCCCCGAGTGAGGGCTACACCTTC
>NA|NA|14|TRBJ1-5|TRBV19
CASRMTGTNQPQHF
TGTGCCAGTAGGATGACAGGTACCAATCAGCCCCAGCATTTT
>TRBD1|NA|16|TRBJ1-6|TRBV9
CASRQGQGPLNSPLHF
TGTGCCAGCAGACAAGGACAGGGGCCCTTAAATTCACCCCTCCACTTT
>TRBD1|once|16|TRBJ1-2|TRBV25-1
CASSAPTGVDTYGYTF
TGTGCCAGCAGTGCGCCCACAGGGGTCGATACCTATGGCTACACCTTC
>NA|NA|14|TRBJ2-5|TRBV9
CASSVGGFEETQYF
TGTGCCAGCAGCGTTGGCGGGTTTGAGGAGACCCAGTACTTC
>TRBD2|NA|16|TRBJ2-1|TRBV5-1
CASSLTSGGANNEQFF
TGCGCCAGCAGCTTGACTAGCGGGGGGGCGAACAATGAGCAGTTCTTC
>TRBD1|NA|11|TRBJ1-2|TRBV20-1
CSAGQGYGYTF
TGCAGTGCAGGACAGGGCTATGGCTACACCTTC
>TRBD1|NA|13|TRBJ2-2|TRBV3-1/TRBV3-2
CATTTGSTGELFF
TGTGCCACCACGACAGGGTCCACCGGGGAGCTGTTTTTT
>TRBD2|NA|16|TRBJ2-1|TRBV10-3
CAISEATSGAFNEQFF
TGTGCCATCAGTGAGGCCACTAGCGGGGCCTTCAATGAGCAGTTCTTC
>TRBD1|NA|14|TRBJ1-6|TRBV3-1/TRBV3-2
CASSSTGGSSPLHF
TGTGCCAGCAGCTCGACAGGGGGAAGTTCACCCCTCCACTTT
>NA|NA|12|TRBJ1-5|TRBV15
CATSRANQPQHF
TGTGCCACCAGCAGAGCTAATCAGCCCCAGCATTTT
>NA|NA|16|TRBJ2-5|TRBV7-9
CASSPPTGAILETQYF
TGTGCCAGCAGCCCCCCGACAGGTGCTATTTTAGAGACCCAGTACTTC
>NA|NA|12|TRBJ1-1|TRBV18
CASSPIVSEAFF
TGTGCCAGCTCGCCAATTGTCAGTGAAGCTTTCTTT
>TRBD2|NA|13|TRBJ2-1|TRBV7-7
CAVAGNGYNEQFF
TGTGCCGTAGCGGGGAATGGCTACAATGAGCAGTTCTTC
>NA|NA|13|TRBJ1-5|TRBV11-2
CASSLDSRQPQHF
TGTGCCAGCAGCTTAGATTCCCGGCAGCCCCAGCATTTT
>NA|once|15|TRBJ2-7|TRBV28
CASSFGPGEGYEQYF
NA
>NA|NA|13|TRBJ2-7|TRBV14
CASSQGQYYEQYF
TGTGCCAGCAGCCAAGGACAGTACTACGAGCAGTACTTC
>NA|NA|16|TRBJ2-3|TRBV7-2
CASSLRGGRGTDTQYF
TGTGCCAGCAGCTTAAGGGGGGGGCGCGGCACAGATACGCAGTATTTT
>NA|few|15|TRBJ1-5|TRBV2
CASTLQGRSNQPQHF
TGTGCCAGCACTCTCCAGGGTCGTAGCAATCAGCCCCAGCATTTT
>TRBD1|NA|17|TRBJ1-5|TRBV27
CASSLRGRGLVNQPQHF
TGTGCCAGCAGTTTACGAGGCAGGGGGCTCGTTAATCAGCCCCAGCATTTT
>TRBD2|NA|15|TRBJ2-7|TRBV4-2
CASSQDWGGAYEQYF
TGTGCCAGCAGCCAAGATTGGGGGGGGGCCTACGAGCAGTACTTC
>NA|NA|17|TRBJ2-2|TRBV7-8
CASSLEGWTANTGELFF
TGTGCCAGCAGCTTAGAGGGGTGGACAGCAAACACCGGGGAGCTGTTTTTT
>NA|NA|15|TRBJ2-3|TRBV30
CAWSVVAASTDTQYF
TGTGCCTGGAGTGTCGTGGCTGCTAGCACAGATACGCAGTATTTT
>TRBD2|NA|15|TRBJ2-7|TRBV18
CASSPPSGSSYEQYF
TGTGCCAGCTCCCCGCCTAGCGGAAGCTCCTACGAGCAGTACTTC
>NA|NA|14|TRBJ2-1|TRBV28
CASRPLASYNEQFF
TGTGCCAGCAGACCACTAGCCTCCTACAATGAGCAGTTCTTC
>TRBD1|NA|15|TRBJ1-5|TRBV10-2
CASSKDRGSNQPQHF
TGCGCCAGCAGTAAAGACAGGGGTAGCAATCAGCCCCAGCATTTT
>NA|NA|12|TRBJ1-5|TRBV19
CASRQSNQPQHF
TGTGCCAGCCGACAGTCCAATCAGCCCCAGCATTTT
>NA|NA|15|TRBJ1-6|TRBV6-5
CASSYSLQVNSPLHF
TGTGCCAGCAGTTACTCATTACAGGTGAATTCACCCCTCCACTTT
>NA|NA|14|TRBJ2-2|TRBV19
CASSIASGTGELFF
TGTGCCAGTAGTATAGCATCGGGTACCGGGGAGCTGTTTTTT
>TRBD1|NA|14|TRBJ2-5|TRBV24-1
CATSDPQGVETQYF
TGTGCCACCAGTGACCCCCAGGGGGTAGAGACCCAGTACTTC
>TRBD1|NA|14|TRBJ1-1|TRBV4-2
CASSPQGANTEAFF
TGTGCCAGCAGCCCCCAGGGGGCGAACACTGAAGCTTTCTTT
>TRBD2|NA|14|TRBJ2-2|TRBV15
CATSSGGGAGELFF
TGTGCCACCAGCAGTGGCGGGGGGGCCGGGGAGCTGTTTTTT
>TRBD1|NA|13|TRBJ1-2|TRBV5-1
CASSTRDSRGYTF
TGCGCCAGCAGCACAAGGGACAGTAGGGGCTACACCTTC
>NA|NA|14|TRBJ2-1|TRBV5-1
CASRPGSSYNEQFF
TGCGCCAGCAGACCCGGGAGCTCCTACAATGAGCAGTTCTTC
>TRBD1|once|14|TRBJ1-2|TRBV4-1
CASSPGQGGYGYTF
TGCGCCAGCAGCCCCGGACAGGGCGGCTATGGCTACACCTTC
>NA|NA|14|TRBJ2-7|TRBV9
CASSPLGSSYEQYF
TGTGCCAGCAGCCCCCTCGGGAGTTCCTACGAGCAGTACTTC
>TRBD2|NA|16|TRBJ2-3|TRBV7-6
CASSSRLAGSTDTQYF
TGTGCCAGCAGCTCAAGACTAGCGGGAAGCACAGATACGCAGTATTTT
>TRBD1|NA|18|TRBJ1-6|TRBV28
CASRTDRGHVVGNSPLHF
TGTGCCAGCAGGACCGACAGGGGGCACGTCGTCGGGAATTCACCCCTCCACTTT
>NA|NA|16|TRBJ2-7|TRBV5-1
CASSLAGRQGTYEQYF
TGCGCCAGCAGCTTGGCCGGGAGACAGGGAACCTACGAGCAGTACTTC